The clone carrying this TCR beta chain was observed a few times. The data originate from a study of OX40 agonist ivuxolimab in advanced cancers. At the level of the study: Patients enrolled in dose escalation were diagnosed with hepatocellular carcinoma, melanoma, renal cell or head and neck cancer.

Only in-frame clones appear in the TCRdb table, and some are missing; sequencing was by immunoSEQ multiplex PCR. This sample has 74,000 or so clones, with under 95% found just once. The V gene lost 7 bases and the J gene lost 2 bases, with 21 bases spanning the gap. CDR3 length: 16 residues. CDR1 and CDR2 from the germline V gene are MNHNY and SVGAGI (reference sequence). This chain joins TRBV6-6 and TRBJ2-7; a possible D gene is TRBD1 (6 bases). The sample was CD4+ or CD8+ T cells sorted from blood, taken in a trial of the OX40 agonist ivuxolimab. This TCR derives from an adult with an advanced solid tumor such as melanoma, head and neck, liver or kidney cancer. The CDR3 nucleotides read TGTGCCAGCACCCCCGTCCTCAGGGACACCCCCTACGAGCAGTACTTC. Translated, it gives CASTPVLRDTPYEQYF.